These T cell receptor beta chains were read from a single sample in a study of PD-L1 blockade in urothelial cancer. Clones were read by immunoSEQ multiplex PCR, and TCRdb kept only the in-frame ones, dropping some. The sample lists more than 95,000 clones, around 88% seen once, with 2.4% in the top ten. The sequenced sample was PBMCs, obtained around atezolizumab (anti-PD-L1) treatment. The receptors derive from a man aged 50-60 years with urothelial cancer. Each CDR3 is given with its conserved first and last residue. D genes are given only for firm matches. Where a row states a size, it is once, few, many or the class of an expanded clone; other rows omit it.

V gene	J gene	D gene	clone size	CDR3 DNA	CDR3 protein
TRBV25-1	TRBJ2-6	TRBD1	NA	TGTGCCAGTGCTAGACGGCAGGGGGCGACTGGGGCCAACGTCCTGACTTTC	CASARRQGATGANVLTF
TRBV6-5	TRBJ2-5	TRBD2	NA	TGTGCCAGCAGTTACTCTGGGACTAGCGGGATGGAGACCCAGTACTTC	CASSYSGTSGMETQYF
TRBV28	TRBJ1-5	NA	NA	TGTGCCAGCAGTTTCACGGGGGGGAGCAATCAGCCCCAGCATTTT	CASSFTGGSNQPQHF
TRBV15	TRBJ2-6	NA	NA	TGTGCCACCAGCAGAAGAGTTTCCTCTGGGGCCAACGTCCTGACTTTC	CATSRRVSSGANVLTF
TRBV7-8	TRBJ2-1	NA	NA	TGTGCCAGCAGCCCTGGGGCGAGCTATGAGCAGTTCTTC	CASSPGASYEQFF
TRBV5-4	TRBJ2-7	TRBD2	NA	TGTGCCAGCAGCTTACCGGGACTAGCGGCCTACGAGCAGTACTTC	CASSLPGLAAYEQYF
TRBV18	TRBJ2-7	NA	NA	TGTGTTACGGCCGGCGGTAGCTCCTACGAGCAGTACTTC	CVTAGGSSYEQYF
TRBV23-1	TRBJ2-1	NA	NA	TGCGCCACCACCACCGAGGGCCCACCTCACCCCCCACACAATGAGCAGTTCTTC	CATTTEGPPHPPHNEQFF
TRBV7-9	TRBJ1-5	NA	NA	TGTGCCAGCAGCTTAGGGGGCCCGGCTAGCAATCAGCCCCAGCATTTT	CASSLGGPASNQPQHF
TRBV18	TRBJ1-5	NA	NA	TGTGCCAGCTCACCGGGCAGGGGAAAAGGTCAGCCCCAGCATTTT	CASSPGRGKGQPQHF
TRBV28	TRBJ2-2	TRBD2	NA	TGTGCCAGCAGTTTTCTAGCGGGAGGGCGTGGGGAGCTGTTTTTT	CASSFLAGGRGELFF
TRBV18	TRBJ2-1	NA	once	TGTGCCAGCTCACCCAGCGAAATCTACTCCTACAATGAGCAGTTCTTC	CASSPSEIYSYNEQFF
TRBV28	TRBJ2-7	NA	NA	TGTGCCAGCAGTCTCGGGGGCTACGAGCAGTACTTC	CASSLGGYEQYF
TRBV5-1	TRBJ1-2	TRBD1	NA	TGCGCCAGCAGCAAAATCGACAGGGGGTATGGCTACACCTTC	CASSKIDRGYGYTF
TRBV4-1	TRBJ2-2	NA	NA	TGCGCCAGCAGCCAACCAGACCCGGGACATTCGAACACCGGGGAGCTGTTTTTT	CASSQPDPGHSNTGELFF
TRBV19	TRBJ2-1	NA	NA	TGTGCCAGTAGTATTGTCAGGGCCCTTGGTCAAAATGAGCAGTTCTTC	CASSIVRALGQNEQFF
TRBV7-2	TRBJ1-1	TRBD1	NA	TGTGCCAGCAGCCCTTACAGGGGTCGGAACACTGAAGCTTTCTTT	CASSPYRGRNTEAFF
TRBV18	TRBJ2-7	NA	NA	TGTGCCAGCTCAAATACAGCGGACCTCTACGAGCAGTACTTC	CASSNTADLYEQYF
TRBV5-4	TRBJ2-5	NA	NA	TGTGCCAGCAGCTTGGGTTCCTACCAAGAGACCCAGTACTTC	CASSLGSYQETQYF
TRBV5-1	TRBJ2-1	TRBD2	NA	TGCGCCAGCAGCTTGTATTCTAGCGGTTACAATGAGCAGTTCTTC	CASSLYSSGYNEQFF
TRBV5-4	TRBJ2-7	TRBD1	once	TGTGCCAGCAGAAAGACAGGGGCGGTAAACGAGCAGTACTTC	CASRKTGAVNEQYF
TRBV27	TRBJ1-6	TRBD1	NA	TGTGCCAGCAGTCTGGGACAGATTAATTCACCCCTCCACTTT	CASSLGQINSPLHF
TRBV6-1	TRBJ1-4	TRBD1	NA	TGTGCCAGCAGAGTATGGGACAGGCCTAATGAAAAACTGTTTTTT	CASRVWDRPNEKLFF
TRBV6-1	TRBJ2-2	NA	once	TGTGCCAGCAGATCAACAGGGAACACCGGGGAGCTGTTTTTT	CASRSTGNTGELFF
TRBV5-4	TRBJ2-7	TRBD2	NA	TGTGCCAGCACCAACGGACTAGCTGGGGACGAGCAGTACTTC	CASTNGLAGDEQYF
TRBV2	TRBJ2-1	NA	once	TGTGCCAGCAGTGCCGGACAAGTAAACAATGAGCAGTTCTTC	CASSAGQVNNEQFF
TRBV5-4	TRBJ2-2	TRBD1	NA	TGTGCCAGCAGCATGCCGGGACAGGGGACCGGGGAGCTGTTTTTT	CASSMPGQGTGELFF
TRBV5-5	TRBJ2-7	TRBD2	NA	TGTGCCAGCAGCCTCTCCCGCGGGGCGGGAGGGGGCTACGAGCAGTACTTC	CASSLSRGAGGGYEQYF
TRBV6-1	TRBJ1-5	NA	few	TGTGCCAGCAGTGAATGGGGGGGGTATAGCAATCAGCCCCAGCATTTT	CASSEWGGYSNQPQHF
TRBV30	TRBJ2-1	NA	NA	TGTGCCTGGAGCCCCGGTCTGGAGCAGTTCTTC	CAWSPGLEQFF
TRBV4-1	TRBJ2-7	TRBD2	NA	TGCGCCAGCAGCCAAGGCATCCTAGCGGCTACCTACGAGCAGTACTTC	CASSQGILAATYEQYF
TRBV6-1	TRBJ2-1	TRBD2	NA	TGTGCCAGCAGTGATCTCGGACTAGCGGGAGTTGATGAGCAGTTCTTC	CASSDLGLAGVDEQFF
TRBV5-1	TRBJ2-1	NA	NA	TGCGCCAGCAGCTTGGGGGGCGTCAATGAGCAGTTCTTC	CASSLGGVNEQFF
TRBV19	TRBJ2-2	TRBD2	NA	TGTGCCTGCACTAGCGGGAGAGGTCCCGGGGAGCTGTTTTTT	CACTSGRGPGELFF
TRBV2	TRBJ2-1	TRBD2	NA	TGTGCCACCCCGGGAAAAGCGGGAGGGCAGTGGCAGTTCTTC	CATPGKAGGQWQFF
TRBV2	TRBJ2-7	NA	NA	TGTGCCAGCAGCCTTTATTCCGAGCAGTACTTC	CASSLYSEQYF
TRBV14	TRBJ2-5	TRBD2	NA	TGTGCCAGCAGCCGAAGGGCCAAAGCGGGAGTGGAGACCCAGTACTTC	CASSRRAKAGVETQYF
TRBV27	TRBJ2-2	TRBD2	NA	TGTGCCAGCAGACACATCGGGGGGACGAACACCGGGGAGCTGTTTTTT	CASRHIGGTNTGELFF
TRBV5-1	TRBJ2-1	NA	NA	TGCGCCAGCAGCTTGGCAGGGGATGAGCAGTTCTTC	CASSLAGDEQFF
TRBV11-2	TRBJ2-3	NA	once	TGTGCCAGCAGCTTATCCCCCCACCCGGGATTAACAGATACGCAGTATTTT	CASSLSPHPGLTDTQYF
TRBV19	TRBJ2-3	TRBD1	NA	TGTGCCAGTAGCTTCACGACAGGGGCCCCAGATACGCAGTATTTT	CASSFTTGAPDTQYF
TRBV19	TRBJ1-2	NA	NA	TGTGCCAGTAGTACGGGTGGCTCGCCCAACTATGGCTACACCTTC	CASSTGGSPNYGYTF